This T cell receptor (beta chain) was sequenced during a study of shared clonotypes between healthy human individuals. Findings and caveats of the study: Blood alone was sampled, and tissue repertoires likely differ. A reduction in generation probabilities was seen for non-shared clonotypes relative to those shared by all four donors.

Clones were read by immunoSEQ multiplex PCR, and TCRdb kept only the in-frame ones, dropping some. The table includes millions of clones, about 92% detected once. The naive CD8 population came from CD45RO-negative cells selected for CCR7, without terminally differentiated effector memory CD45RA+ cells. In its sample, this clone was seen once. Its antigen is unknown. The clonotype originates from a man younger than 35 in good health. Some clones in this sample may be carry-over from other donors' samples. Sequencing was done on a sample of naive CD8+ T cells from PBMCs.

The CDR3 loop is CASSEVRTGADTQYF. In DNA, the CDR3 is TGTGCCAGCAGCGAGGTCAGGACTGGGGCAGATACGCAGTATTTT. The V and J genes are TRBV7-8 and TRBJ2-3, with TRBD2 as a possible D gene (5 bases). Germline V gene data show CDR1 as SGHVS and CDR2 as FQNEAQ. CDR3 size: 15 residues. The V gene lost 5 bases and the J gene lost 4 bases, with 16 bases spanning the gap.